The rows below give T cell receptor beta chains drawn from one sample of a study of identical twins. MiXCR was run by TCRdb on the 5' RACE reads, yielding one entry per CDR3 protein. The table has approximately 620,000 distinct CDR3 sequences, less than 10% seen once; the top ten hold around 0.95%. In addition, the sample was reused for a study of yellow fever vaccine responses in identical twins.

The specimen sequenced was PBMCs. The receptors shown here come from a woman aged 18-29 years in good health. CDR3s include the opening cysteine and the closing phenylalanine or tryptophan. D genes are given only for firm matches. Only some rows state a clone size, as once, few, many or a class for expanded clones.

cdr3_nt: TGTGCCAGCAGGGGGACTAGCGGGGGGGCAAGAGAGACCCAGTACTTC; cdr3_aa: CASRGTSGGARETQYF; clone_size: few; d_call: TRBD2; v_call: TRBV5-5; j_call: TRBJ2-5
cdr3_nt: TGCAGTGCATTCGACCCCTCCGGGACTAGCGGGGCTACTAGCACAGATACGCAGTATTTT; cdr3_aa: CSAFDPSGTSGATSTDTQYF; clone_size: -; d_call: TRBD2; v_call: TRBV20-1; j_call: TRBJ2-3
cdr3_nt: TGTGCCAGCAGTCCAAATCCAAAACCGGACAGGGCCAGGACCGGGGAGCTGTTTTTT; cdr3_aa: CASSPNPKPDRARTGELFF; clone_size: few; d_call: TRBD1; v_call: TRBV6-1; j_call: TRBJ2-2
cdr3_nt: TGTGCCAGCTCGCAACAGGGGTTGGAGACCCAGTACTTC; cdr3_aa: CASSQQGLETQYF; clone_size: many; d_call: TRBD1; v_call: TRBV7-8; j_call: TRBJ2-5
cdr3_nt: TGTGCCAGCACCCCCGATCTGAGAACCGGGGAGCTGTTTTTT; cdr3_aa: CASTPDLRTGELFF; clone_size: few; d_call: -; v_call: TRBV28; j_call: TRBJ2-2
cdr3_nt: TGCGCCAGCAGCCAAATTTGGGACCCCAGTCAGACCCAGTACTTC; cdr3_aa: CASSQIWDPSQTQYF; clone_size: many; d_call: -; v_call: TRBV4-3; j_call: TRBJ2-5
cdr3_nt: TGCAGCGTCCCGGGGTCGGGCGCCTACGAGCAGTACTTC; cdr3_aa: CSVPGSGAYEQYF; clone_size: many; d_call: -; v_call: TRBV29-1; j_call: TRBJ2-7
cdr3_nt: TGTGCCAGCAGTTTACCCCCGGGGGGGGAGCAGTACTTC; cdr3_aa: CASSLPPGGEQYF; clone_size: many; d_call: TRBD2; v_call: TRBV28; j_call: TRBJ2-7
cdr3_nt: TGTGCCAGCAGAACCGGGACAGGGCAGTTCTTC; cdr3_aa: CASRTGTGQFF; clone_size: many; d_call: TRBD1; v_call: TRBV6-2/TRBV6-3; j_call: TRBJ2-1
cdr3_nt: TGTGCCAGCAGTCACGGGACTAGCGGGAGGTCTGAGCAGTTCTTC; cdr3_aa: CASSHGTSGRSEQFF; clone_size: -; d_call: TRBD2; v_call: TRBV28; j_call: TRBJ2-1
cdr3_nt: TGTGCCAGCAGTTACCCTAGGACAGGGGGTACCTACGAGCAGTACTTC; cdr3_aa: CASSYPRTGGTYEQYF; clone_size: -; d_call: TRBD1; v_call: TRBV6-2/TRBV6-3; j_call: TRBJ2-7
cdr3_nt: TGCGCCAGCAGCCAGGCTAGAGCGGGGCTTACCTACGAGCAGTACTTC; cdr3_aa: CASSQARAGLTYEQYF; clone_size: -; d_call: TRBD2; v_call: TRBV4-3; j_call: TRBJ2-7
cdr3_nt: TGCAGCGGCCGGGACAGGGGCGAGCAGTACTTC; cdr3_aa: CSGRDRGEQYF; clone_size: -; d_call: TRBD1; v_call: TRBV29-1; j_call: TRBJ2-7
cdr3_nt: TGTGCCATCAAAGGACAGCAGAACACCGGGGAGCTGTTTTTT; cdr3_aa: CAIKGQQNTGELFF; clone_size: many; d_call: -; v_call: TRBV10-3; j_call: TRBJ2-2
cdr3_nt: TGTGCCAGCAGCACCCTCGCATACGAGCAGTACTTC; cdr3_aa: CASSTLAYEQYF; clone_size: many; d_call: -; v_call: TRBV5-6; j_call: TRBJ2-7
cdr3_nt: TGTGCCAGCACCTCGACAGGGCACTACGAGCAGTACTTC; cdr3_aa: CASTSTGHYEQYF; clone_size: many; d_call: TRBD1; v_call: TRBV6-1; j_call: TRBJ2-7
cdr3_nt: TGTGCCAGCAACCCAACAGGGCTTAGCAATCAGCCCCAGCATTTT; cdr3_aa: CASNPTGLSNQPQHF; clone_size: many; d_call: -; v_call: TRBV6-1; j_call: TRBJ1-5
cdr3_nt: TGTGCCAGCAGTTCAACCATAGGGGCGATTCAGCCCCAGCATTTT; cdr3_aa: CASSSTIGAIQPQHF; clone_size: many; d_call: -; v_call: TRBV28; j_call: TRBJ1-5
cdr3_nt: TGTGCCAGCTCCAAGCAGGTCCCATGGACACATGAAAAACTGTTTTTT; cdr3_aa: CASSKQVPWTHEKLFF; clone_size: -; d_call: -; v_call: TRBV12-5; j_call: TRBJ1-4
cdr3_nt: TGTGCCACCAGCAGAGTGAACACTGAAGCTTTCTTT; cdr3_aa: CATSRVNTEAFF; clone_size: many; d_call: -; v_call: TRBV15; j_call: TRBJ1-1
cdr3_nt: TGCAGCGTTAACCTTAGCGGTTCCTACGAGCAGTACTTC; cdr3_aa: CSVNLSGSYEQYF; clone_size: few; d_call: -; v_call: TRBV29-1; j_call: TRBJ2-7
cdr3_nt: TGTGCCAGCAGGACAGACCTGAACACCGGGGAGCTGTTTTTT; cdr3_aa: CASRTDLNTGELFF; clone_size: -; d_call: -; v_call: TRBV2; j_call: TRBJ2-2
cdr3_nt: TGCGCCAGCAGCCACCCGATAGGTCGGGGAGGGAACACCGGGGAGCTGTTTTTT; cdr3_aa: CASSHPIGRGGNTGELFF; clone_size: few; d_call: -; v_call: TRBV4-1; j_call: TRBJ2-2
cdr3_nt: TGTGCCACCAGCAGAGATAGGGCCGTCGGAGAGACCCAGTACTTC; cdr3_aa: CATSRDRAVGETQYF; clone_size: -; d_call: -; v_call: TRBV15; j_call: TRBJ2-5
cdr3_nt: TGCAGTGCTAGTAACAGTGGTCTCCCAGTATCCTACGAGCAGTACTTC; cdr3_aa: CSASNSGLPVSYEQYF; clone_size: few; d_call: -; v_call: TRBV20-1; j_call: TRBJ2-7
cdr3_nt: TGCAGTGCTAGAGAGGCTAGCGGGACAGCCTACGAGCAGTACTTC; cdr3_aa: CSAREASGTAYEQYF; clone_size: many; d_call: TRBD2; v_call: TRBV20-1; j_call: TRBJ2-7
cdr3_nt: TGTGCCAGCAGTTTGGTTAGTGCGTCTAGCCGCGATAGGACAGAGACCCAGTACTTC; cdr3_aa: CASSLVSASSRDRTETQYF; clone_size: many; d_call: -; v_call: TRBV27; j_call: TRBJ2-5
cdr3_nt: TGCGCCAGCAGTCACAGGGGGCAAAACTACGAGCAGTACTTC; cdr3_aa: CASSHRGQNYEQYF; clone_size: many; d_call: TRBD1; v_call: TRBV4-1; j_call: TRBJ2-7
cdr3_nt: TGTGCCAGTACCCGGGGGGATAAGAACACTGAAGCTTTCTTT; cdr3_aa: CASTRGDKNTEAFF; clone_size: -; d_call: -; v_call: TRBV19; j_call: TRBJ1-1
cdr3_nt: TGTGCCACCAGTGATGAACTAGCGGGGGGCTCCTACAATGAGCAGTTCTTC; cdr3_aa: CATSDELAGGSYNEQFF; clone_size: -; d_call: TRBD2; v_call: TRBV24-1; j_call: TRBJ2-1
cdr3_nt: TGCAGCGCCGACCGGCGGGGGAGTACCACCGAGACCCAGTACTTC; cdr3_aa: CSADRRGSTTETQYF; clone_size: -; d_call: TRBD2; v_call: TRBV29-1; j_call: TRBJ2-5
cdr3_nt: TGTGCCAGCAGACGAGCGGGAGAGGTAGCAGATACGCAGTATTTT; cdr3_aa: CASRRAGEVADTQYF; clone_size: -; d_call: TRBD2; v_call: TRBV2; j_call: TRBJ2-3
cdr3_nt: TGCAGCGGGGGACAGTCCCAAGAGACCCAGTACTTC; cdr3_aa: CSGGQSQETQYF; clone_size: -; d_call: TRBD1; v_call: TRBV29-1; j_call: TRBJ2-5
cdr3_nt: TGTGCCAGAGTGACTAGCCGTGAGCAGTTCTTC; cdr3_aa: CARVTSREQFF; clone_size: -; d_call: TRBD2; v_call: TRBV19; j_call: TRBJ2-1
cdr3_nt: TGTGCCAGCAGCTTAGTCCACAATTACAATGAGCAGTTCTTC; cdr3_aa: CASSLVHNYNEQFF; clone_size: few; d_call: -; v_call: TRBV11-3; j_call: TRBJ2-1
cdr3_nt: TGTGCCAGCAGTTACAGGGCCCCTGAAGCTTTCTTT; cdr3_aa: CASSYRAPEAFF; clone_size: -; d_call: -; v_call: TRBV7-9; j_call: TRBJ1-1
cdr3_nt: TGTGCCAGCAGTTTCCGGGTCTACTCCTACGAGCAGTACTTC; cdr3_aa: CASSFRVYSYEQYF; clone_size: -; d_call: -; v_call: TRBV27; j_call: TRBJ2-7
cdr3_nt: TGTGCCAGCAGTTTGCACAGCCTAGCAGCGGGCTACAATGAGCAGTTCTTC; cdr3_aa: CASSLHSLAAGYNEQFF; clone_size: many; d_call: -; v_call: TRBV12-3/TRBV12-4; j_call: TRBJ2-1
cdr3_nt: TGCAGTGCTACGCTTGAGAGGGGATTAGCGAGCGAGACCCAGTACTTC; cdr3_aa: CSATLERGLASETQYF; clone_size: -; d_call: -; v_call: TRBV20-1; j_call: TRBJ2-5
cdr3_nt: TGTGCCAGCAGCTTAGCTCCAGGTATGGGGGCTGAAGCTTTCTTT; cdr3_aa: CASSLAPGMGAEAFF; clone_size: -; d_call: -; v_call: TRBV7-8; j_call: TRBJ1-1
cdr3_nt: TGCAGCGTTCCAGGACGGTACTCCTACGAGCAGTACTTC; cdr3_aa: CSVPGRYSYEQYF; clone_size: -; d_call: -; v_call: TRBV29-1; j_call: TRBJ2-7
cdr3_nt: TGTGCCAGCAGCACTGGACAGGGGGCGGACAATGAGCAGTTCTTC; cdr3_aa: CASSTGQGADNEQFF; clone_size: few; d_call: TRBD1; v_call: TRBV7-9; j_call: TRBJ2-1
cdr3_nt: TGTGCCAGCAGCTTAAGTTTTAGGGCTAATGAGCAGTTCTTC; cdr3_aa: CASSLSFRANEQFF; clone_size: many; d_call: -; v_call: TRBV7-2; j_call: TRBJ2-1
cdr3_nt: TGCAGCGTTGCTGAAAACACTGAAGCTTTCTTT; cdr3_aa: CSVAENTEAFF; clone_size: -; d_call: -; v_call: TRBV29-1; j_call: TRBJ1-1
cdr3_nt: TGTGCCAGCAGTGGAGGACTAAGAACCTACGAGCAGTACTTC; cdr3_aa: CASSGGLRTYEQYF; clone_size: -; d_call: -; v_call: TRBV6-1; j_call: TRBJ2-7
cdr3_nt: TGTGCCAGCAGCGCTTATGGAAATCAGCCCCAGCATTTT; cdr3_aa: CASSAYGNQPQHF; clone_size: many; d_call: -; v_call: TRBV25-1; j_call: TRBJ1-5
cdr3_nt: TGTGCCAGCACTCGTGACAGGTTTCGTCTGAGCTCCTACAATGAGCAGTTCTTC; cdr3_aa: CASTRDRFRLSSYNEQFF; clone_size: -; d_call: -; v_call: TRBV6-4; j_call: TRBJ2-1
cdr3_nt: TGTGCCAGCAGTTTGGGTACTCCTGGGGCGAATGAGCAGTTCTTC; cdr3_aa: CASSLGTPGANEQFF; clone_size: few; d_call: -; v_call: TRBV28; j_call: TRBJ2-1
cdr3_nt: TGTGCCAGCATTACGACTAGCGGTAATGAGCAGTTCTTC; cdr3_aa: CASITTSGNEQFF; clone_size: few; d_call: TRBD2; v_call: TRBV27; j_call: TRBJ2-1
cdr3_nt: TGCGCCAGCAGCCGCATCGGTGGGACCCCTAATGAAAAACTGTTTTTT; cdr3_aa: CASSRIGGTPNEKLFF; clone_size: -; d_call: -; v_call: TRBV5-1; j_call: TRBJ1-4
cdr3_nt: TGTGCCACCAGGCATACAGGCCCCGGGGAGCTGTTTTTT; cdr3_aa: CATRHTGPGELFF; clone_size: few; d_call: -; v_call: TRBV24-1; j_call: TRBJ2-2
cdr3_nt: TGCGCCAGCAGCTTGAGAACTAGCGGGGGGGCCGATGAGCAGTTCTTC; cdr3_aa: CASSLRTSGGADEQFF; clone_size: many; d_call: TRBD2; v_call: TRBV5-1; j_call: TRBJ2-1
cdr3_nt: TGTGCCAGTAGTAGCCGGGACACCCCTGAAGCTTTCTTT; cdr3_aa: CASSSRDTPEAFF; clone_size: few; d_call: -; v_call: TRBV19; j_call: TRBJ1-1
cdr3_nt: TGTGCCAGCAGCTTGGCGAGGGAGCAGTTCTTC; cdr3_aa: CASSLAREQFF; clone_size: many; d_call: -; v_call: TRBV5-6; j_call: TRBJ2-1
cdr3_nt: TGTGCCAGCAGTTTCCCCGACAGGGGGAACACTGAAGCTTTCTTT; cdr3_aa: CASSFPDRGNTEAFF; clone_size: few; d_call: TRBD1; v_call: TRBV28; j_call: TRBJ1-1
cdr3_nt: TGCGCCAGCAGCCAAGGGCTAGGGCTACACCCCGGGGAGCTGTTTTTT; cdr3_aa: CASSQGLGLHPGELFF; clone_size: many; d_call: -; v_call: TRBV4-3; j_call: TRBJ2-2
cdr3_nt: TGCAGTGCTAGGGCCCATAGCGGGAGGGCCACCTACGAGCAGTACTTC; cdr3_aa: CSARAHSGRATYEQYF; clone_size: -; d_call: TRBD2; v_call: TRBV20-1; j_call: TRBJ2-7
cdr3_nt: TGTGCCAGCAGCTTAACTAGCTACACCGGGGAGCTGTTTTTT; cdr3_aa: CASSLTSYTGELFF; clone_size: -; d_call: -; v_call: TRBV5-4; j_call: TRBJ2-2
cdr3_nt: TGTGCCAGCAACGCGGGACAGAACTATGGCTACACCTTC; cdr3_aa: CASNAGQNYGYTF; clone_size: -; d_call: TRBD1; v_call: TRBV12-3/TRBV12-4; j_call: TRBJ1-2
cdr3_nt: TGCAGCGTTCGACTAGCGGGAGTGTTCACCGGGGAGCTGTTTTTT; cdr3_aa: CSVRLAGVFTGELFF; clone_size: many; d_call: TRBD2; v_call: TRBV29-1; j_call: TRBJ2-2